The rows below give T cell receptor beta chains drawn from one sample of a study of cytomegalovirus exposure and HLA in healthy donors. Here immunoSEQ multiplex PCR was the method, and the copy in TCRdb shows in-frame clones only, minus some. The profile shows roughly 190,000 clones, around 83% of them singletons. Sequences were obtained from PBMCs. The receptor source for this set is a middle-aged man in good health and CMV-seropositive. Both conserved end residues are part of each CDR3. D genes are given only for firm matches. Clone size is given for some rows only: seen once, a few or many times, or a class if the clone is expanded.

d_call,j_call,cdr3_length,clone_size,v_call,cdr3_aa,cdr3_nt
TRBD2,TRBJ2-2,16,-,TRBV19,CASKPGLAGETGELFF,TGTGCCAGTAAACCGGGACTAGCGGGAGAAACCGGGGAGCTGTTTTTT
TRBD1,TRBJ1-2,14,-,TRBV9,CASSVAGTGYGYTF,TGTGCCAGCAGCGTAGCCGGGACAGGGTATGGCTACACCTTC
TRBD1,TRBJ1-5,13,-,TRBV14,CASSLTGNQPQHF,TGTGCCAGCAGCCTGACAGGGAATCAGCCCCAGCATTTT
-,TRBJ2-1,15,once,TRBV9,CASSVAPDPRSEQFF,TGTGCCAGCAGCGTAGCCCCAGATCCTAGATCTGAGCAGTTCTTC
-,TRBJ1-5,14,-,TRBV6-5,CASSYSGWGQPQHF,TGTGCCAGCAGTTACTCAGGGTGGGGCCAGCCCCAGCATTTT
-,TRBJ1-1,15,-,TRBV6-1,CASSEDTNTYSEAFF,TGTGCCAGCAGTGAAGACACTAATACATACTCTGAAGCTTTCTTT
-,TRBJ1-1,11,-,TRBV2,CAGRREAEAFF,TGTGCCGGCCGGAGGGAGGCTGAAGCTTTCTTT
-,TRBJ2-7,15,few,TRBV7-8,CASSLSRDTPLEQYF,TGTGCCAGCAGCTTGTCCCGGGACACTCCACTCGAGCAGTACTTC
-,TRBJ2-5,13,-,TRBV6-1,CASSQDFQETQYF,TGTGCCAGCAGTCAGGACTTTCAAGAGACCCAGTACTTC
-,TRBJ2-7,14,few,TRBV29-1,CSVELPGIPDEQYF,TGCAGCGTTGAGCTGCCGGGAATCCCGGACGAGCAGTACTTC
-,TRBJ1-2,14,few,TRBV27,CASTPGAANYGYTF,TGTGCCAGCACCCCAGGGGCGGCTAACTATGGCTACACCTTC
-,TRBJ2-1,15,-,TRBV2,CASSEEDGEYNEQFF,TGTGCCAGCAGTGAAGAGGACGGGGAGTACAATGAGCAGTTCTTC
TRBD2,TRBJ2-1,15,-,TRBV29-1,CSVATSGNYEVEQFF,TGCAGCGTTGCCACTAGCGGGAATTATGAGGTTGAGCAGTTCTTC
TRBD2,TRBJ2-1,16,few,TRBV27,CANAFRGGRAYNEQFF,TGTGCCAACGCCTTTCGGGGGGGGAGGGCCTACAATGAGCAGTTCTTC